The 25 T cell receptor beta chains given below trace back to one sample, sequenced in a study of tumor-infiltrating lymphocytes in primary liver carcinoma. Unsorted whole blood supplied the blood RNA, and germline DNA was isolated too. Production of TCR beta cDNA used around 460 ng total RNA together with a constant-region primer. Slightly modified ARM-PCR, run as three nested multiplex PCR rounds, produced the TCR beta libraries. Both of the initial two PCR rounds ran for 10 cycles and employed TRBV1-TRBV30 forward primers alongside a C-beta reverse primer. TCRdb fed the multiplex PCR reads into MiXCR, producing one record per CDR3 protein. The sample yields about 310,000 distinct CDR3 sequences, around three fifths seen once. The sample was peripheral blood. The source is a woman under 40 with primary liver carcinoma and hepatitis B virus infection.

This clonotype was observed a single time. Mismatch with germline at one junction end may stem from a read error. The rearrangement links TRBV7-9 to TRBJ2-1; 11 bases align to TRBD2. The CDR3 contains 15 residues. CDR1 SEHNR and CDR2 FQNEAQ come from the germline V gene (reference sequence). The chain's CDR3 is CGSSQLAGEYNEQFF. CDR3 nucleotides: TGTGGCAGCAGCCAACTAGCGGGGGAGTACAATGAGCAGTTCTTC.

Notes on this clonotype: A much larger clone is a single base away; this may be a read error. V usage is TRBV4-2 and J usage is TRBJ2-7, with 7 bases fitting TRBD2. V lost 2 bases to trimming and J lost 1 base; unmatched junction nucleotides: 2. Germline V CDR1 and CDR2: LGHNA, YNFKEQ. This CDR3 region has 14 residues. CDR3 protein: CASSQSSGSYEQYF. DNA of the CDR3: TGTGCCAGCAGCCAATCTAGCGGTTCCTACGAGCAGTACTTC.

This clonotype was recorded a few times. V usage is TRBV6-5 and J usage is TRBJ2-7, with 12 bases lining up with TRBD1. This CDR3 contains 15 residues. CDR1 and CDR2 (germline): MNHEY, SVGAGI. V dropped 7 bases and J dropped 6; count of bases not matched to a gene: 10. The CDR3 sequence is CASTGTGGAISEQYF. CDR3 coding DNA: TGTGCCAGCACCGGGACAGGGGGCGCGATAAGCGAGCAGTACTTC.

In the case of this clonotype: At one of its ends the junction is not consistent with the germline gene, which may arise from a read error. The chain combines TRBV4-2 with TRBJ2-7; TRBD1 is a possible D gene (6 bases). Germline V gene lookup returns CDR1 LGHNA and CDR2 YNFKEQ. The CDR3 is 15 residues long. CDR3 coding DNA: TGTGCCAGCTGCCAAGAAGTGGACAGACCCTACGAGCAGTACTTC. This gives the protein CASCQEVDRPYEQYF.

A note on this clonotype: A read error may explain this, as a much larger clone is one base away. The chain carries TRBV6-2 or TRBV6-3 and TRBJ2-5, with D possibly matching TRBD2 (6 bases). The CDR3 runs to 15 residues. Germline-derived CDR1 and CDR2 are MNHEY and SVGEGT. CDR3 region: CASSYTRVSGETQCF. In DNA form, the CDR3 reads TGTGCCAGCAGTTACACCAGGGTATCGGGAGAGACCCAGTGCTTC.

Regarding this clonotype: The conserved closing phenylalanine or tryptophan is absent in this CDR3, likely reflecting a read error. The chain employs TRBV11-1 and TRBJ2-1; TRBD1 might be the D (5 bases). Germline-derived CDR1 and CDR2 are SGHAT and FQDESV (reference sequence). The CDR3 runs to 13 residues. Trimming left V 6 bases short and J 7 bases short, with 13 bases between. The CDR3 loop reads CASRGQGMNEQFI. In nucleotides, the CDR3 is TGTGCCAGCAGAGGCCAGGGAATGAATGAGCAGTTCATC.

This clonotype has just a few counts. The chain combines TRBV5-1 with TRBJ2-3, with D perhaps TRBD2 (5 bases). The CDR3 runs 15 residues. The V gene's germline CDR1 is SGHRS and CDR2 YFSETQ. The V end was cut by 0 bases, the J end by 4 bases, with 12 bases between. CDR3 loop: CASSLAEGFPDTQYF. The CDR3 DNA sequence: TGCGCCAGCAGCTTGGCCGAGGGTTTCCCAGATACGCAGTATTTT.

V is TRBV7-9 and J is TRBJ1-1; TRBD1 agrees at 7 bases. The CDR3 sequence is 14 residues long. V was clipped by 4 bases and J by 1 base; unmatched bases: 3. Germline loops: CDR1 SEHNR, CDR2 FQNEAQ (reference sequence). The CDR3 here is CASSCRDRNTEAFF. The CDR3 DNA sequence: TGTGCCAGCAGCTGCCGGGACAGGAACACTGAAGCTTTCTTT.

V gene TRBV24-1 combines with J gene TRBJ2-1; 13 bases map to TRBD2. The CDR3 is 17 residues long. The V gene end was trimmed by 4 bases and the J gene end by 8 bases; junction bases not matched to a gene: 10. Looked up from germline, CDR1 is KGHDR and CDR2 is SFDVKD. Written as DNA, the CDR3 is TGTGCCACCAGTGACATCGGGACTAGCGGGACGTTCGATGAGCAGTTCTTC. Protein sequence: CATSDIGTSGTFDEQFF.

As regards this clonotype: Possible read error: a much larger clone is one base away. The chain uses TRBV4-1 and TRBJ1-2, with a possible D match to TRBD1 (5 bases). The CDR3 is 15 residues long. Germline V gene lookup returns CDR1 MGHRA and CDR2 YSYEKL. DNA of the CDR3: TGCGCCAGCAGCCAGATAGGGGACGGAAACTATGACTACACCTTC. Residues: CASSQIGDGNYDYTF.

This clonotype appeared a few times. The chain is built from TRBV11-3 and TRBJ2-1, with TRBD2 matching over 8 bases. V lost 5 bases, J lost 3 bases, and 6 bases stayed unmatched. Germline assignment: CDR1 SGHNT and CDR2 YENEEA. This CDR3 is built from 15 residues. Written as DNA, the CDR3 is TGTGCCAGCAGCCTAAGGGCGGGGGGCTACAATGAGCAGTTCTTC. Its translation is CASSLRAGGYNEQFF.

This chain uses TRBV12-3 or TRBV12-4 with TRBJ1-4, with no clear D. V lost 1 base and J lost 6, with 9 bases in between. The CDR3 spans 14 residues. DNA for the CDR3: TGTGCCAGCAGTTTAGACCTAACGGATGAAAAACTGTTTTTT. Its translation: CASSLDLTDEKLFF.

As regards this clonotype: At one end, the junction sequence differs from germline, possibly due to a read error. CDR3 sequence reads: CVSSLGRGFNSPLHF. The CDR3 bases are TGTGTCAGCAGTTTAGGCAGGGGATTTAATTCACCCCTCCACTTT. The rearrangement links TRBV11-3 to TRBJ1-6, with D perhaps TRBD1 (6 bases). The CDR3 sequence is 15 residues long. The germline gives CDR1 SGHNT, CDR2 YENEEA.

Ten or more counts support this clonotype. The chain recombines TRBV5-6 with TRBJ2-1; 7 bases map to TRBD2. V gave up 4 bases and J gave up 4 bases; unmatched junction bases: 8. CDR3 length: 15 amino acids. Per germline, CDR1 SGHDT and CDR2 YYEEEE. CDR3 nucleotide sequence: TGTGCCAGCAGCGCTGCCGGGACTAATTACAATGAGCAGTTCTTC. Translating gives CASSAAGTNYNEQFF.

Worth noting for this clonotype: A much more abundant neighbour one base away suggests this may be a read error. The V call is TRBV4-2, the J call TRBJ2-1, with 7 positions matching TRBD2. The germline V gene has CDR1 LGHNA and CDR2 YNFKEQ. This CDR3 comprises 13 residues. The CDR3: CTSSRDYRNEQFF. Here the CDR3 DNA reads TGCACCAGCAGTCGGGACTACAGGAATGAGCAGTTCTTC.

The chain recombines TRBV10-3 with TRBJ2-3, with D possibly matching TRBD2 (6 bases). Trimming shortened V by 3 bases and J by 3 bases, and 16 bases separated the two germline ends. The germline CDR1 and CDR2 sequences are ENHRY and SYGVKD. This CDR3 region has 16 residues. CDR3 sequence reads: CAISEWGWGGTDTQYF. CDR3 DNA sequence: TGTGCCATCAGTGAATGGGGATGGGGAGGAACAGATACGCAGTATTTT.

This clonotype was counted only a few times. V is TRBV12-3 or TRBV12-4 and J is TRBJ1-1, with D unclear. The CDR3 has 17 residues. V lost 4 bases and J lost 0, with 18 bases in between. CDR3 nucleotide sequence: TGTGCCAGCAGTTCCTCCCCCCGAGCGGCAATGAACACTGAAGCTTTCTTT. It is translated as CASSSSPRAAMNTEAFF.

In regard to this clonotype: Just one base apart from a much larger clone, this may be a read error. The chain uses TRBV29-1 and TRBJ2-2; possibly TRBD1 for D (6 bases). V was clipped by 3 bases and J by 3 bases, with 14 bases between them. Per the germline V gene, CDR1 is SQVTM and CDR2 is ANQGSEA. The CDR3 has 15 amino acids. The CDR3, as DNA: TGCAGCGTTGACAGGGGTGGTGTGGACACCGGGGAGCTGTTTTTT. It codes for CSVDRGGVDTGELFF.

J is TRBJ1-1 and V is TRBV6-5; unclear D gene. The CDR3 is made up of 13 amino acids. The V gene lost 0 bases and the J gene lost 3 bases, with 5 bases spanning the gap. Germline CDR1 is MNHEY and CDR2 is SVGAGI. CDR3 protein: CASSYSADTEAFF. CDR3 DNA: TGTGCCAGCAGTTACTCGGCCGACACTGAAGCTTTCTTT.

Note on this clonotype: One end of the junction is discordant with germline, which a read error may explain. The CDR3 DNA sequence: TGCGCCAGCAGCTTGGCGGCGGGGGCCAACCTCCTGACTTTC. Its protein is CASSLAAGANLLTF. This sequence joins TRBV5-1 and TRBJ2-6; D possibly corresponds to TRBD2 (7 bases). The CDR3 has 14 residues. Germline CDR1 reads SGHRS; CDR2 reads YFSETQ.

The chain carries TRBV28 and TRBJ2-3, with 14 positions matching TRBD2. V trimming: 4 bases; J trimming: 3 bases; junction bases outside the gene matches: 9. There are 18 residues in the CDR3. Germline V CDR1 and CDR2: MDHEN, SYDVKM. The CDR3 here is CASSSSRGLAGVTDTQYF. The CDR3 nucleotides are TGTGCCAGCAGTTCATCCCGGGGACTAGCGGGAGTGACAGATACGCAGTATTTT.

With respect to this clonotype: Since no conserved phenylalanine or tryptophan closes the CDR3, a read error is the likely cause. V is TRBV14 and J is TRBJ1-2; tentatively, D is TRBD1 (6 bases). The germline gives CDR1 SGHDN, CDR2 FVKESK. This CDR3 is built from 15 residues. Trimming removed 4 bases at V and 3 bases at J, with 15 bases between. The CDR3: CASSRPGVRHYGYTL. Here the CDR3 DNA reads TGTGCCAGCAGCCGGCCAGGGGTGAGGCACTATGGCTACACCTTA.

This clonotype has only a few counts. The chain employs TRBV6-2 or TRBV6-3 and TRBJ2-7, with D possibly TRBD1 on 6 matching bases. Germline assignment: CDR1 MNHEY and CDR2 SVGEGT. Trimming took 5 bases from V and 6 from J, leaving 20 bases between them. This CDR3 is 15 amino acids long. CDR3 in DNA: TGTGCCAGCAGTCCACCCAGGGGCAGCCTTGGCGAGCAGTACTTC. Protein: CASSPPRGSLGEQYF.

The genes are TRBV6-6 and TRBJ2-3; D call uncertain. Per the germline V gene, CDR1 is MNHNY and CDR2 is SVGAGI (reference sequence). Trimming took 6 bases from V and 12 from J, leaving 13 bases between them. The length of the CDR3 is 11 residues. The CDR3 loop is CASRTPAEQYF. The DNA for the CDR3 is TGTGCCAGCAGGACGCCGGCCGAACAGTATTTT.

Note on this clonotype: A much larger clone sits a single nucleotide away, making a read error possible. The chain carries TRBV5-5 and TRBJ2-1; TRBD2 agrees at 7 bases. Germline CDR1 reads SGHKS; CDR2 reads YYEKEE (reference sequence). Unmatched junction bases numbered 10, after V lost 3 bases and J lost 7 bases. The CDR3 contains 15 residues. CDR3 bases: TGTGCCAGCAGCTCTCGGACTAGATGGGGGAATGAGCAGTTCTTC. Protein product: CASSSRTRWGNEQFF.